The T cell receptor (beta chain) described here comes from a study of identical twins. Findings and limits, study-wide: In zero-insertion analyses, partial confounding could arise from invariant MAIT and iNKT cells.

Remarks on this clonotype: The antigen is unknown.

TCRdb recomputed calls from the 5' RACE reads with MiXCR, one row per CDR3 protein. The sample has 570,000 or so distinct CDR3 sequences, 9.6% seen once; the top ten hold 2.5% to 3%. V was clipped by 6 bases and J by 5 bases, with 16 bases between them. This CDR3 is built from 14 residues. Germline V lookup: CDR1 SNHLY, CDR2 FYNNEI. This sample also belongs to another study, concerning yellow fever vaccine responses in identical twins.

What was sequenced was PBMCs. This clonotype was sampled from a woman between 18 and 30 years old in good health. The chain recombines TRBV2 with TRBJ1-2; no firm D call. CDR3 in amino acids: CASREDLARYGYTF. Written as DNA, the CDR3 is TGTGCCAGCAGGGAGGACCTTGCCCGTTATGGCTACACCTTC.